The T cell receptor (beta chain) described here comes from a study of blood T cell repertoires in COVID-19. Turning to the study itself: Material from acute and convalescent COVID-19 was sourced from the United States, Italy and Spain. In each case, the material was cDNA or gDNA derived from T cells, B-cell-depleted T cells, or PBMCs.

In the original analysis: Cell counts per sample came from amplifying reference gene primers. Measured with immunoSEQ multiplex PCR; TCRdb has only the in-frame clones, and not every one. The V and J calls and clone size were taken over from that table, and D and trimming were inferred from the DNA. Here the sample spans 200,000 to 250,000 clones, around four fifths being singletons. Germline CDR1 MNHEY, CDR2 SMNVEV (reference sequence). V gave up 3 bases and J gave up 6 bases, with 9 bases separating them. This CDR3 has 12 amino acids. The sequencing sample was made of peripheral blood. The rearrangement uses TRBV27 and TRBJ2-7; D is undetermined. The receptor's source is an elderly woman with active or convalescent COVID-19. The CDR3 loop reads CASSFSRGEQYF. CDR3 sequence (DNA): TGTGCCAGCAGTTTTTCCCGCGGCGAGCAGTACTTC.